This T cell receptor (beta chain) was sequenced in a study of regulatory T cells in long-lasting Graves disease. The table lists this clonotype with many counts. The time point denotes: newly diagnosed GD, antithyroid drugs for less than 3 months. With RNA extracted from PBMCs as input, the TCR library was made. iRepertoire HTBI primers and Arm-PCR of CDR3 regions built TCR beta libraries. TCRdb redid the calling of the multiplex PCR reads with MiXCR, one entry per CDR3 protein. Of approximately 270,000 distinct CDR3 sequences in the sample, 15% to 20% are singletons; the top ten hold 12% to 15%. This CDR3 has 15 residues. Germline V CDR1 and CDR2: SGHTA, FQGNSA. V lost 6 bases to trimming and J lost 1 base, with 13 bases between them. These same records also appear under a second study, on T cells in Graves' hyperthyroidism and ophthalmopathy. That work contributes: It was considered stable Graves' hyperthyroidism when ophthalmopathy did not progress within 18 months. RT-PCR in the first round (using the HTBI primer set) targeted the TCR CDR3.

This chain joins TRBV7-2 and TRBJ1-5; weak D call: TRBD1 (6 bases). Here the sequenced sample was peripheral blood mononuclear cells (PBMCs), taken at new diagnosis, from a patient treated with antithyroid drugs. The sequence was obtained from a woman in her 30s with Graves disease. The CDR3 spells CASSLQGASNQPQHF. For the CDR3, the DNA is TGTGCCAGCAGTCTACAGGGAGCGAGCAATCAGCCCCAGCATTTT.